This TCR beta chain was sequenced during a study of T cells in Graves' hyperthyroidism and ophthalmopathy. Overall study findings and caveats: Ophthalmopathy cases were set apart from stable hyperthyroidism by a 13 V-J model.

Hyperthyroidism was newly diagnosed in patients aged 18 to 65 (duration under 2 months). It was 8.5 to 10 ml of fresh peripheral blood that supplied the PBMCs. The CDR3 is 15 residues long. V lost 0 bases and J lost 4; bases outside the gene matches: 6. Germline V gene sequence: CDR1 DFQATT, CDR2 SNEGSKA (reference sequence). Amplification of TCR beta CDR3 regions was performed using RNA transcripts as template. RT-PCR in the first round (using the HTBI primer set) targeted the TCR CDR3. TCRdb recomputed calls from the multiplex PCR reads with MiXCR, one row per CDR3 protein. The sample holds about 720,000 distinct CDR3 sequences; around 15% are singletons and the top ten take under 9.5%. Concerning this clonotype itself: Its target is not known.

The source material was blood. The receptor was derived from a man between 18 and 29 years old with Graves' hyperthyroidism. The chain employs TRBV20-1 and TRBJ1-5; 7 bases fit TRBD1. CDR3 loop: CSARDQAGGNQPQHF. CDR3 nucleotides: TGCAGTGCTAGAGATCAGGCAGGGGGGAATCAGCCCCAGCATTTT.